The next 5 T cell receptor beta chains were all read from a single sample in a study of vaccination effects on CD4 cells after COVID-19. Expansion with viral peptide pools was applied to antigen-specific CD4+ T cells by the ViraFEST assay prior to sequencing. Culturing for around ten days preceded CD4+ T cell isolation. Which antigens these TCRs recognize remains unknown. TCRdb's table, derived via immunoSEQ multiplex PCR, lists solely in-frame clones and lacks some. The repertoire holds approximately 54,000 clones, with 80% as singletons. The sample in question was CD4+ T cells from PBMCs cultured with HCoV-229E spike peptides, obtained before COVID-19 vaccination. These receptors all stem from a human donor who received a COVID-19 vaccine.

The chain is built from TRBV4-2 and TRBJ2-5, with D possibly being TRBD1 or TRBD2 (6 bases each). Germline CDR1 LGHNA, CDR2 YNFKEQ. V was shortened by 2 bases and J by 10 bases, with 17 bases between the two germline ends. The CDR3 totals 14 residues. DNA for the CDR3: TGTGCCAGCAGCCAAAAGGGGGAGGCTCGGGGCCAGTACTTC. Protein sequence: CASSQKGEARGQYF.

The rearrangement uses TRBV6-5 and TRBJ2-5; TRBD2 might be the D (6 bases). V was shortened by 2 bases and J by 4 bases, with 11 bases between the two germline ends. Per the germline V gene, CDR1 is MNHEY and CDR2 is SVGAGI. This CDR3 comprises 14 residues. The CDR3 loop is CASSYGRRGETQYF. Written as DNA, the CDR3 is TGTGCCAGCAGTTACGGGAGGAGGGGAGAGACCCAGTACTTC.

This rearrangement joins TRBV21-1 to TRBJ1-3. TRBV21-1 is termed a pseudogene. This CDR3 has 13 residues. CDR3 sequence reads: CASSNAVGNTIYF. CDR3 coding DNA: TGTGCCAGCAGCAATGCGGTTGGAAACACCATATATTTT.

This rearrangement joins TRBV5-1 to TRBJ1-1; weak D call: TRBD1 (5 bases). CDR3 length: 14 amino acids. The V gene's germline CDR1 is SGHRS and CDR2 YFSETQ. Trimming took off 3 bases at V and 1 base at J, with 10 bases between the two ends. Here the CDR3 reads CASSWGPSNTEAFF. CDR3 bases: TGCGCCAGCAGCTGGGGACCTTCGAACACTGAAGCTTTCTTT.

The gene calls are TRBV19 and TRBJ1-2; tentative D call: TRBD1 (5 bases). This CDR3 contains 13 residues. Trimming left V 5 bases short and J 2 bases short, with 9 bases between. CDR1 is LNHDA and CDR2 is SQIVND in the germline V gene (reference sequence). The DNA for the CDR3 is TGTGCCAGTAGTCGCCGGGACAACTATGGCTACACCTTC. Residues: CASSRRDNYGYTF.